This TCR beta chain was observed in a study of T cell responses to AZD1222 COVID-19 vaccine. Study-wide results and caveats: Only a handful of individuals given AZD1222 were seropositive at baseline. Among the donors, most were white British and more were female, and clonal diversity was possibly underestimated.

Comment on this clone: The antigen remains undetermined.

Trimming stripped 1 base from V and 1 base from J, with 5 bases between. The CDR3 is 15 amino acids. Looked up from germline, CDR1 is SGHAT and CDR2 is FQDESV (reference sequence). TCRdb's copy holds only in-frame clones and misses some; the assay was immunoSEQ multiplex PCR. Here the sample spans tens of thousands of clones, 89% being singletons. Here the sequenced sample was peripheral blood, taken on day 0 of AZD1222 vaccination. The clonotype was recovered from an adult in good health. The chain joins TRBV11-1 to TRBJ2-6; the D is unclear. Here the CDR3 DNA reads TGTGCCAGCAGCTTAGGTGGATCTGGGGCCAACGTCCTGACTTTC. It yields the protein CASSLGGSGANVLTF.